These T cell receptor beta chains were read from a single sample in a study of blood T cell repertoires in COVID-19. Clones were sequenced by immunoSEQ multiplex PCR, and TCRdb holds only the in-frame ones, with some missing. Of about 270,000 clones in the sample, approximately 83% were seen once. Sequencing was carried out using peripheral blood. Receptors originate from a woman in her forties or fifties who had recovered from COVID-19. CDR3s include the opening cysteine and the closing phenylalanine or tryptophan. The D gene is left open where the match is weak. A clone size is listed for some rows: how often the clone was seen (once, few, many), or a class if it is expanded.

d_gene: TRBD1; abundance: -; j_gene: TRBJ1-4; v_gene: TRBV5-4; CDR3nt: TGTGCCAGCAGCTTGTCCCAGGGGGACAGGGGTGAAAAACTGTTTTTT; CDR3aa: CASSLSQGDRGEKLFF
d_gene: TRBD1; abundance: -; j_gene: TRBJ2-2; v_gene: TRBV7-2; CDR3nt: TGTGCCAGCAGCTTAGAAAGACAGGGGGCAGGCGGGGAGCTGTTTTTT; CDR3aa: CASSLERQGAGGELFF
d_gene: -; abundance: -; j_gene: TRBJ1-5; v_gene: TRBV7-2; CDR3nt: TGTGCCAGCAGGCCCCAGGGTACGGGCAATCAGCCCCAGCATTTT; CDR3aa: CASRPQGTGNQPQHF
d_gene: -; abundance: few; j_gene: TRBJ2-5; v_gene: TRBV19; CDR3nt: TGTGCCAGTATCGACAGTTACCAAGAGACCCAGTACTTC; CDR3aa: CASIDSYQETQYF
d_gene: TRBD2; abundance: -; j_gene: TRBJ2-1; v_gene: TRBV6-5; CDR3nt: TGTGCCACTCGGGACCAGCGGGGTGAGCAGTTCTTC; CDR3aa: CATRDQRGEQFF
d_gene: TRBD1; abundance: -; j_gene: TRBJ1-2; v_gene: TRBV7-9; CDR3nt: TGTGCCAGCAGCTTAATGGGACAGGGGGAAACCGCGGAAGGCTACACCTTC; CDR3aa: CASSLMGQGETAEGYTF
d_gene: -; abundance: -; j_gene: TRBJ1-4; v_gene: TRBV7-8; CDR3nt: TGTGCCAGCAGCTTAGAAGGGGGAAGGGCTAATGAAAAACTGTTTTTT; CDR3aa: CASSLEGGRANEKLFF
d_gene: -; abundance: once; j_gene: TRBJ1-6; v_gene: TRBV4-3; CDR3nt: TGCGCCAGCAGAGAGTACCTGACAGAAAATAATTCACCCCTCCACTTT; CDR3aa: CASREYLTENNSPLHF
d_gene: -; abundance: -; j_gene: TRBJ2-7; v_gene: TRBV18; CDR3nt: TGTGCCAGCTCACCCCTCCCGGGGGGCTGGGGCGAGCAGTACTTC; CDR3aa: CASSPLPGGWGEQYF
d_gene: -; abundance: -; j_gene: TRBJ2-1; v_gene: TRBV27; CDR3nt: TGTGCCAGCAGTTTATCGTACGGGAATGAGCAGTTCTTC; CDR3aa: CASSLSYGNEQFF
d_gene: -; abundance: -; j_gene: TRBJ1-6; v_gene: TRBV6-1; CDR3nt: TGTGCCAGCAGTGAAGCAGGGGTCTACTATAATTCACCCCTCCACTTT; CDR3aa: CASSEAGVYYNSPLHF
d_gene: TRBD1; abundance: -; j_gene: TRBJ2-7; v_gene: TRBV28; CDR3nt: TGTGCCAGCAGTCCACAGACAGGGTCAAGGCAGTACTTC; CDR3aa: CASSPQTGSRQYF
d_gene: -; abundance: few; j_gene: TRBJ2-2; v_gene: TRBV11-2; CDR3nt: TGTGCCAGCAGCCAACTAGCTCTCACCGGGGAGCTGTTTTTT; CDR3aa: CASSQLALTGELFF
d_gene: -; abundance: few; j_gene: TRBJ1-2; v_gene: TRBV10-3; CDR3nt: TGTGCCATCAGTGAGGGACAGTGGCACACCTTC; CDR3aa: CAISEGQWHTF
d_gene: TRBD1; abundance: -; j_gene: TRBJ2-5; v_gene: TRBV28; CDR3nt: TGTGCCAGCAGTGTAGGACAGGGGGTGCAAGAGACCCAGTACTTC; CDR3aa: CASSVGQGVQETQYF
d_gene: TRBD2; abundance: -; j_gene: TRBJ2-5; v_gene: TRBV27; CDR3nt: TGTGCCAGCAGTCCCCTCCCCGGGACTAGCGTAGAGACCCAGTACTTC; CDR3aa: CASSPLPGTSVETQYF
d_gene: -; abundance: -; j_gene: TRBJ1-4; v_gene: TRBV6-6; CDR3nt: TGTGCCAGCAGTCCCTCCCAGGGGAGGGGAAATGGCGAAAAACTGTTTTTT; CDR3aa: CASSPSQGRGNGEKLFF
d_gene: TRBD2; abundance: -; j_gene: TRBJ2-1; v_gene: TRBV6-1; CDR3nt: TGTGCCAGCAGTGCGTTACAGGGATACGGGACTAGCGAGGACAATGAGCAGTTCTTC; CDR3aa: CASSALQGYGTSEDNEQFF
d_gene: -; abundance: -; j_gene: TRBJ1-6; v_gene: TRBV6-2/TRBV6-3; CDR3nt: TGTGCCAGCAGTTACCCGCAGGGTAACTCACCCCTCCACTTT; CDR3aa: CASSYPQGNSPLHF
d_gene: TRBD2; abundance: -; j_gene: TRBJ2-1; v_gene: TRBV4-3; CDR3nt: TGCGCCAGCAGCCAAGACCACGCTAGCGGGGGGGACAATGAGCAGTTCTTC; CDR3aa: CASSQDHASGGDNEQFF
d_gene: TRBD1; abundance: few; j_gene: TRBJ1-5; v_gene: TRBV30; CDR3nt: TGTGCCTGGAGGGACTCGGACAGGGGAATTCAGCCCCAGCATTTT; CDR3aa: CAWRDSDRGIQPQHF
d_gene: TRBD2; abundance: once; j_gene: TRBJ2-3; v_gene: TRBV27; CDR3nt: TGTGCCAGCAGTTCCGGGACTAGCGGATACACAGATACGCAGTATTTT; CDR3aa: CASSSGTSGYTDTQYF
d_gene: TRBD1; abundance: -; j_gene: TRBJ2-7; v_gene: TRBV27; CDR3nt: TGTGCCAGCAGCCCAGGGGGTATAGAGTACGAGCAGTACTTC; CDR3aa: CASSPGGIEYEQYF
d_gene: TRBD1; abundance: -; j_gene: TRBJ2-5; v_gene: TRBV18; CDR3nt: TGTGCCAGCTCAACGCCGGGACAGGGGGGAGAGACCCAGTACTTC; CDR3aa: CASSTPGQGGETQYF
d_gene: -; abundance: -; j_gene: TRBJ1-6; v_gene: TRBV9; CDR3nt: TGTGCCAGCAGCGGCCACGCTTTAGGGGGTTCACCCCTCCACTTT; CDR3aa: CASSGHALGGSPLHF
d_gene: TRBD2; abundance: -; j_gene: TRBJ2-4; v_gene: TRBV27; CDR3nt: TGTGCCAGCAGTTTTTCTAGCGGGTTAGCCAAAAACATTCAGTACTTC; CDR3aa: CASSFSSGLAKNIQYF
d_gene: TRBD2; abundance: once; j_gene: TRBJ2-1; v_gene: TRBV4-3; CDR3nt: TGCGCCAGCAGCCAAGACCTAGCGGGAGTGTATGAGCAGTTCTTC; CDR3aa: CASSQDLAGVYEQFF
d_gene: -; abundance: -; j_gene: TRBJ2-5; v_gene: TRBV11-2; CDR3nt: TGTGCCAGCAGCTTAGACCCGACAGGTTTCGCGACCCAGTACTTC; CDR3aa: CASSLDPTGFATQYF
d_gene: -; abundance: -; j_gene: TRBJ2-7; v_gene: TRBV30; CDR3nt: TGTGCCGCCTCGGGGGACAGCTCCTACGAGCAGTACTTC; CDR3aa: CAASGDSSYEQYF
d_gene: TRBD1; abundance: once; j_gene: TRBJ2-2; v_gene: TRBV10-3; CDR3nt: TGTGCCTCTCTGGGGACAGGGCCCGGGGAGCTGTTTTTT; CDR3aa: CASLGTGPGELFF
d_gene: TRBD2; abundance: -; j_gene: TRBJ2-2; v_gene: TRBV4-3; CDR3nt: TGCGCCAGCAGCCAAGCCGCGACTAGCTCCGGGGAGCTGTTTTTT; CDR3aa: CASSQAATSSGELFF
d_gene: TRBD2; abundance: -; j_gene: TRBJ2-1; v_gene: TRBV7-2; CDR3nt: TGTGCCAGCAGCTTACGACTAGCGGGAGGGCCCAATGAGCAGTTCTTC; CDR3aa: CASSLRLAGGPNEQFF
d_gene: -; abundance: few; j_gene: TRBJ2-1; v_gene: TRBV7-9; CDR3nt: TGTGCCAGCAGCAAGACACACCCGGACAGCTACAATGAGCAGTTCTTC; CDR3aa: CASSKTHPDSYNEQFF
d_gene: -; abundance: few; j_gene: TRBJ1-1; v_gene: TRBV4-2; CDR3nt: TGTGCCAGCAGGCTGCAGTCCAGTCAACCTGAAGCTTTCTTT; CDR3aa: CASRLQSSQPEAFF
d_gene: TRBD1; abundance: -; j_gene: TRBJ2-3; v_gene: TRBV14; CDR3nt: TGTGCCTATGCGCCGGGACAGGGGTGTCCCACAGATACGCAGTATTTT; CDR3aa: CAYAPGQGCPTDTQYF
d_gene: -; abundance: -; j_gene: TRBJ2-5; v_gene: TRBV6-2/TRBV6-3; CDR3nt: TGTGCCAGCAGTCTCCAGGATACCGATTGGGAGACCCAGTACTTC; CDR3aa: CASSLQDTDWETQYF
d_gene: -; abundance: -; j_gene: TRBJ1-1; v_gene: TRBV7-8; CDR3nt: TGTGCCAGCAGCTTACCTCCTTTCTCTGAAGCTTTCTTT; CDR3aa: CASSLPPFSEAFF
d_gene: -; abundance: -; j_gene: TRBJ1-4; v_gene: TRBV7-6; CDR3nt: TGTGCCAGCGGGCGGACCCACGGGGAGAAACTGTTTTTT; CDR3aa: CASGRTHGEKLFF
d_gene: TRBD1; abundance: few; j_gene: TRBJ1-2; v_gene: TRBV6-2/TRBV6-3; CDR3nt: TGTGCCAGCAGTTACTCGCGGACAGGGCAGAGTGGCTACACCTTC; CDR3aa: CASSYSRTGQSGYTF
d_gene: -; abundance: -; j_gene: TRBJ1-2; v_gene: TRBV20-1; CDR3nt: TGCAGTGGACCCGGAGGACCCTACACCTTC; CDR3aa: CSGPGGPYTF
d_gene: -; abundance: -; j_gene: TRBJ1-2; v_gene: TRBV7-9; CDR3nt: TGTGCCAGCAGCCCCTCGTCTGGGCAGCATCTTAACTATGGCTACACCTTC; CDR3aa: CASSPSSGQHLNYGYTF
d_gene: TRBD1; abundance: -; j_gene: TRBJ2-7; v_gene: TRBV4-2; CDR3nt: TGTGCCAGCAGCCAAGCCTCGACAGGGGTTCTTTTTGGCGAGCAGTACTTC; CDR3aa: CASSQASTGVLFGEQYF
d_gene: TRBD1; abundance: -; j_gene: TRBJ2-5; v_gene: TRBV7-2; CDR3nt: TGTGCCAGCAGCATAAGGACAGGAAGGGGAGAGACCCAGTACTTC; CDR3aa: CASSIRTGRGETQYF
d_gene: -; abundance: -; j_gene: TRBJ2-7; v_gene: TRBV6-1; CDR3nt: TGTGCCAGCAGTGACGGGCGGGACTACGAGCAGTACTTC; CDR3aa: CASSDGRDYEQYF
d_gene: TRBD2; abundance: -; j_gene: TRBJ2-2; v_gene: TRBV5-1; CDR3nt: TGCGCCAGCAGCCGTGGGACTAGCGGGGGCCCGAACACCGGGGAGCTGTTTTTT; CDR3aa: CASSRGTSGGPNTGELFF
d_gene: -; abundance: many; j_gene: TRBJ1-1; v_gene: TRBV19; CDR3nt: TGTGCCAGTAGTCCCGTGACGGGTAGACTGAACACTGAAGCTTTCTTT; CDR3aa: CASSPVTGRLNTEAFF
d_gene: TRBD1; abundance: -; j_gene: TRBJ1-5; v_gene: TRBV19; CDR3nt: TGTGCCAGTAGTATAGTCGGGACAGGGGTAAGCCAGCCCCAGCATTTT; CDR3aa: CASSIVGTGVSQPQHF
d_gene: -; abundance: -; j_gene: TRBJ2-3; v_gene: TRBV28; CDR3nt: TGTGCCAGCAGGGCGGCGGGCAGCACAGATACGCAGTATTTT; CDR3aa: CASRAAGSTDTQYF
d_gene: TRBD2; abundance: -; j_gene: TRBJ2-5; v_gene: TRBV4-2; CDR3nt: TGTGCCAGCAGCCAGGGACTAGCGGGGGGGATTGAGACCCAGTACTTC; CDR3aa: CASSQGLAGGIETQYF
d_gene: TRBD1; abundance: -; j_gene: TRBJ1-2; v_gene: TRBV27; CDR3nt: TGTGCCAGCAGTTTTCAGCAGGGGGTCTCGGTTGGCTACACCTTC; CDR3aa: CASSFQQGVSVGYTF
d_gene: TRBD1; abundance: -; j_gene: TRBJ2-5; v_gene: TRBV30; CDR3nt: TGTGCCTGGAGTGAGACAGGGGGCGGTGAGACCCAGTACTTC; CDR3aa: CAWSETGGGETQYF